Presented here are 14 T cell receptor beta chains from one specimen sequenced in a study of long-term antiretroviral therapy in people with HIV. Researchers report immunoSEQ v3.0 was run at survey level. Some clones are missing from TCRdb's copy, which holds only in-frame ones; the method was immunoSEQ multiplex PCR. The data hold about 19,000 clones, with 86% observed a single time. Sample: unsorted PBMCs, taken 0.5 years after starting antiretroviral therapy. These receptors were taken from a middle-aged man with HIV.

The V call is TRBV27, the J call TRBJ1-1; D is unresolved. The CDR3 consists of 14 residues. V lost 5 bases and J lost 4, with 14 bases in between. Germline-derived CDR1 and CDR2 are MNHEY and SMNVEV (reference sequence). CDR3 DNA sequence: TGTGCCAGCAGTCCCGTCCTCGGGAGCACTGAAGCTTTCTTT. It translates to CASSPVLGSTEAFF.

V and J are TRBV4-1 and TRBJ1-2, with a possible D match to TRBD1 (6 bases). The CDR3 totals 17 residues. V shed 1 base and J shed 0 bases, with 15 bases lying between them. Germline CDR1 and CDR2: MGHRA and YSYEKL. DNA for the CDR3: TGCGCCAGCAGCCAAGGGGGGGCAGAGGGGGCTAACTATGGCTACACCTTC. Protein sequence: CASSQGGAEGANYGYTF.

The gene calls are TRBV11-2 and TRBJ2-2; D remains ambiguous. V was cut by 1 base and J by 1 base, with 4 bases left in between. Germline V gives CDR1 SGHAT, CDR2 FQNNGV. This CDR3 contains 14 residues. CDR3: CASSLGRNTGELFF. CDR3 sequence (DNA): TGTGCCAGCAGCTTAGGGAGGAACACCGGGGAGCTGTTTTTT.

The rearrangement uses TRBV7-3 and TRBJ2-6, with D possibly being TRBD2 (5 bases). The CDR3 runs 16 residues. Trimming took 5 bases from V and 0 from J, leaving 11 bases between them. CDR1 and CDR2 (germline): SGHTA, FQGTGA. Here the CDR3 reads CASSLEAGSGANVLTF. As DNA, the CDR3 is TGTGCCAGCAGCCTAGAGGCGGGCTCTGGGGCCAACGTCCTGACTTTC.

This clone was observed once. V and J are TRBV11-2 and TRBJ2-7; D could derive from TRBD1 or TRBD2 (6 bases each). V lost 4 bases, J lost 5 bases, and 18 bases lay in between. Per germline, CDR1 SGHAT and CDR2 FQNNGV. CDR3 size: 15 residues. The CDR3 DNA is TGTGCCAGCAGCTCCTGGGGGGACACCCCCCACGAGCAGTACTTC. Translating gives CASSSWGDTPHEQYF.

This clone turned up a few times. The J gene is TRBJ2-5, the V gene TRBV5-4; D may be TRBD1 or TRBD2 (5 bases each). The CDR3 has 14 amino acids. The ends were cut back, 3 bases at V and 7 bases at J, with 16 bases in the middle. Germline CDR1 reads SGHNT; CDR2 reads YYREEE (reference sequence). The CDR3 loop is CASSSPGTQGTQYF. The DNA for the CDR3 is TGTGCCAGCAGCTCCCCAGGGACCCAGGGGACCCAGTACTTC.

The gene calls are TRBV7-9 and TRBJ1-5; D gene ambiguous. This CDR3 comprises 12 residues. The V gene lost 1 base and the J gene lost 10 bases, with 8 bases spanning the gap. The germline V gene encodes CDR1 SEHNR and CDR2 FQNEAQ (reference sequence). In DNA, the CDR3 is TGTGCCAGCAGCTTAGAGGGTCCTCCCCAGCATTTT. Translated: CASSLEGPPQHF.

The sample holds a few counts of this clone. The V gene is TRBV6-1, the J gene TRBJ2-7, with unresolved D. V shed 10 bases and J shed 1 base, with 8 bases lying between them. Germline-derived CDR1 and CDR2 are MNHNS and SASEGT. CDR3 length: 11 residues. The CDR3 DNA follows: TGTGCCACTTTCGGATCCTACGAGCAGTACTTC. Translating it yields CATFGSYEQYF.

This clone appeared a few times. V gene TRBV27 combines with J gene TRBJ1-6, with D possibly being TRBD1 (5 bases). V was cut by 10 bases and J by 7 bases, with 20 bases left in between. There are 15 residues in the CDR3. Germline values: CDR1 MNHEY, CDR2 SMNVEV (reference sequence). As DNA, the CDR3 is TGTGCCACCACGGGACGGTCCAGGCCCAATTCACCCCTCCACTTT. Translation: CATTGRSRPNSPLHF.

The rearrangement links TRBV5-4 to TRBJ2-1, with no clear D. Trimming shortened V by 4 bases and J by 0 bases, and 11 bases separated the two germline ends. Germline lookup yields CDR1 SGHNT and CDR2 YYREEE (reference sequence). The CDR3 extends over 15 amino acids. The CDR3 protein is CASSPQIVSYNEQFF. Here the CDR3 DNA reads TGTGCCAGCAGCCCCCAGATAGTCTCCTACAATGAGCAGTTCTTC.

The chain combines TRBV19 with TRBJ2-4; D is possibly TRBD1 (5 bases). V lost 6 bases to trimming and J lost 9 bases, with 15 bases between them. The CDR3 spans 13 residues. CDR1 LNHDA and CDR2 SQIVND come from the germline V gene (reference sequence). The DNA of the CDR3 is TGTGCCAGTAGCGAACGAAATGGGGCCATTCAGTACTTC. Translation: CASSERNGAIQYF.

The chain links TRBV4-2 to TRBJ2-7; D remains unclear. Germline assignment: CDR1 LGHNA and CDR2 YNFKEQ. Trimming left V 3 bases short and J 2 bases short, with 23 bases between. CDR3 length equals 18 residues. CDR3 amino acids: CASSHTPVRWGETYEQYF. DNA of the CDR3: TGTGCCAGCAGCCACACACCGGTTAGGTGGGGTGAGACCTACGAGCAGTACTTC.

The gene calls are TRBV7-6 and TRBJ2-1; the D is unclear. This CDR3 has 16 residues. V lost 3 bases and J lost 0, with 12 bases in between. CDR1 SGHVS and CDR2 FNYEAQ come from the germline V gene. The CDR3: CASSFTEPSSYNEQFF. The DNA of the CDR3 is TGTGCCAGCAGCTTCACGGAGCCGAGCTCCTACAATGAGCAGTTCTTC.

A few counts support this clone. This chain uses TRBV6-5 with TRBJ2-7; TRBD2 is a possible D gene (6 bases). V was trimmed by 2 bases and J by 0 bases, leaving 8 bases between them. CDR3 length: 14 amino acids. Looked up from germline, CDR1 is MNHEY and CDR2 is SVGAGI. The CDR3 DNA is TGTGCCAGCAGTTACATGGAGGGCTCCTACGAGCAGTACTTC. Translating it yields CASSYMEGSYEQYF.